These 13 T cell receptor beta chains originate from one sample sequenced in a study of blood T cell repertoires in COVID-19. Profiled with immunoSEQ multiplex PCR; TCRdb holds only in-frame clones, not every one. The sample has tens of thousands of clones, about 90% seen once. The sample comprised peripheral blood. These receptor sequences come from a human donor with active COVID-19. The donor label of this sample is uncertain.

The chain carries TRBV27 and TRBJ2-7; D is possibly TRBD1 (6 bases). Germline values: CDR1 MNHEY, CDR2 SMNVEV (reference sequence). The V and J ends lost 7 bases and 1 base respectively, with 17 bases between them. The CDR3 has 15 amino acids. This CDR3 is CASTRQGQGSYEQYF. CDR3 in DNA: TGTGCCAGCACGAGGCAGGGGCAAGGGTCCTACGAGCAGTACTTC.

This chain links TRBV11-3 with TRBJ1-1; a weak D match, TRBD1 (6 bases). Germline V gene data show CDR1 as SGHNT and CDR2 as YENEEA. CDR3 length equals 17 residues. V shed 1 base and J shed 2 bases, with 17 bases lying between them. CDR3 amino acids: CASSLGTLSGGNTEAFF. The DNA of the CDR3 is TGTGCCAGCAGCTTAGGGACCCTCTCGGGGGGCAACACTGAAGCTTTCTTT.

The chain is built from TRBV7-9 and TRBJ1-4; tentatively, D is TRBD1 (5 bases). Trimming cost V 4 bases and J 4 bases, with 13 bases left between them. Looked up from germline, CDR1 is SEHNR and CDR2 is FQNEAQ (reference sequence). The CDR3 runs 15 residues. The CDR3 DNA is TGTGCCAGCAGCTCCCAGACAGATCTTAATGAAAAACTGTTTTTT. It is translated as CASSSQTDLNEKLFF.

The chain recombines TRBV27 with TRBJ2-3; TRBD2 agrees at 8 bases. The junction had 5 bases not matched to a gene; V was cut back by 5 bases and J by 4 bases. Germline CDR1 and CDR2: MNHEY and SMNVEV (reference sequence). The CDR3 is made up of 14 amino acids. CDR3 bases: TGTGCCAGCAGTCCGACTAGCGTGCCAGATACGCAGTATTTT. It yields the protein CASSPTSVPDTQYF.

The chain links TRBV28 to TRBJ1-6, with D unclear. Germline lookup yields CDR1 MDHEN and CDR2 SYDVKM. The CDR3 totals 16 residues. The germline V and J ends were trimmed by 3 bases and 5 bases, with 14 bases remaining between them. The DNA of the CDR3 is TGTGCCAGCAGTTTTGTCTTGTCGGTAAATAATTCACCCCTCCACTTT. As protein: CASSFVLSVNNSPLHF.

In nucleotides, the CDR3 is TGTGCCAGCAGCTTAGAGAATAGCGGGCTTCAAGAGACCCAGTACTTC. Amino acids: CASSLENSGLQETQYF. The chain couples TRBV7-2 to TRBJ2-5; 7 nucleotides agree with TRBD2. The V segment lost 1 base and the J segment 2 bases; nucleotides outside the gene matches: 7. The CDR3 spans 16 residues. Germline V gene lookup returns CDR1 SGHTA and CDR2 FQGNSA.

The chain recombines TRBV6-2 or TRBV6-3 with TRBJ1-2, with D maybe TRBD1 (5 bases). CDR1 is MNHEY and CDR2 is SVGEGT in the germline V gene. Trimming shortened V by 5 bases and J by 4 bases, and 11 bases separated the two germline ends. The CDR3 has 13 residues. The CDR3 reads CASSAGTGYGYTF. CDR3 bases: TGTGCCAGCAGTGCGGGGACTGGCTATGGCTACACCTTC.

The V call is TRBV3-1 (or the pseudogene TRBV3-2), the J call TRBJ1-2, with no clear D. The CDR3 length is 14 residues. The V end lost 8 bases, the J end lost 5 bases, and 18 bases lay between the germline ends. The germline CDR1 and CDR2 sequences are LGHDT and YNNKEL (reference sequence). CDR3 sequence (DNA): TGTGCCAGCTGTCCAGCAACGGGTTCTTATGGCTACACCTTC. Protein: CASCPATGSYGYTF.

The chain carries TRBV28 and TRBJ1-1, with TRBD1 matching 8 bases. Germline CDR1 is MDHEN and CDR2 is SYDVKM. This CDR3 spans 12 amino acids. J gave up 4 bases and V 5 bases, and 0 bases lay outside the gene matches. The CDR3 DNA reads TGTGCCAGCAGTACAGGGGGCACTGAAGCTTTCTTT. Translated: CASSTGGTEAFF. Drawing the rest from reference TRBV28 and TRBJ1-1, the complete variable domain is DVKVTQSSRYLVKRTGEKVFLECVQDMDHENMFWYRQDPGLGLRLIYFSYDVKMKEKGDIPEGYSVSREKKERFSLILESASTNQTSMYLCASSTGGTEAFFGQGTRLTVV.

This chain links TRBV5-4 with TRBJ2-3; 10 bases line up with TRBD2. The CDR3 length is 18 residues. The germline V gene has CDR1 SGHNT and CDR2 YYREEE (reference sequence). After removal of 0 bases from V and 4 bases from J, the junction contained 11 bases not matched to a gene. In DNA, the CDR3 is TGTGCCAGCAGCTTGGTCGCTAGCGGGAGTCCCGTTTCAGATACGCAGTATTTT. Its protein is CASSLVASGSPVSDTQYF. Full variable domain (rest looked up from reference TRBV5-4 and TRBJ2-3): ETGVTQSPTHLIKTRGQQVTLRCSSQSGHNTVSWYQQALGQGPQFIFQYYREEENGRGNFPPRFSGLQFPNYSSELNVNALELDDSALYLCASSLVASGSPVSDTQYFGPGTRLTVL.

The chain joins TRBV6-2 or TRBV6-3 to TRBJ1-4, with 7 nucleotides matching TRBD1. This CDR3 has 18 residues. The junction had 13 bases not matched to a gene; V was cut back by 6 bases and J by 0 bases. CDR1 is MNHEY, CDR2 SVGEGT, per germline. Written as DNA, the CDR3 is TGTGCCAGCAGCCCAAGAACCCGGGACAGCACAACTAATGAAAAACTGTTTTTT. This encodes CASSPRTRDSTTNEKLFF.

This clone was counted once. V and J are TRBV2 and TRBJ2-5; 8 bases agree with TRBD1. J was trimmed by 3 bases and V by 6 bases; bases with no gene match: 12. This CDR3 comprises 16 residues. Per the germline V gene, CDR1 is SNHLY and CDR2 is FYNNEI. The CDR3: CASSAPRTGGKETQYF. The CDR3 nucleotides are TGTGCCAGCAGCGCCCCTCGAACAGGGGGAAAAGAGACCCAGTACTTC.

V gene TRBV15 combines with J gene TRBJ1-5, with TRBD1 matching over 11 bases. This CDR3 is 16 amino acids long. The V segment lost 3 bases and the J segment 4 bases; nucleotides outside the gene matches: 5. Germline V gives CDR1 LNHNV, CDR2 YYDKDF (reference sequence). CDR3 bases: TGTGCCACCAGCAGCCGGACAGGGGGCCATAATCAGCCCCAGCATTTT. Translating it yields CATSSRTGGHNQPQHF.